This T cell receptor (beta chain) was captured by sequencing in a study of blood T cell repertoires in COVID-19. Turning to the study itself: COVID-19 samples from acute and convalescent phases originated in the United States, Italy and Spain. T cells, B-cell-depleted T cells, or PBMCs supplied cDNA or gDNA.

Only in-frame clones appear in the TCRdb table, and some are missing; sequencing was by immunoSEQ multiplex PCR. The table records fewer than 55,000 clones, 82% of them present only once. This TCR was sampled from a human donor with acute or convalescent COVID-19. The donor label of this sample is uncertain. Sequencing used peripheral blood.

The CDR3 loop reads CAWSGGRNLQFF. The CDR3 DNA follows: TGTGCCTGGAGTGGAGGGCGGAATTTGCAGTTCTTC. The chain combines TRBV30 with TRBJ2-1; possible D gene TRBD2, 5 bases. The germline CDR1 and CDR2 sequences are GTSNPN and SVGIG (reference sequence). Trimming took 1 base from V and 12 from J, leaving 13 bases between them. CDR3 length: 12 residues.